This record covers a single TCR beta chain. Its antigen is currently unknown. In nominal health when sampled, donors likely had unrecorded immune exposures nonetheless. This record belongs to a study of cytomegalovirus exposure and HLA in healthy donors. The PCR was carried out with 60 Vbeta primers and 13 Jbeta primers. TCRdb's copy holds only in-frame clones and misses some; the assay was immunoSEQ multiplex PCR. This table holds about 98,000 clones, about 74% found once. The trim removed 4 bases at V and 3 bases at J, leaving 16 bases unmatched. Germline CDR1 MNHEY, CDR2 SMNVEV (reference sequence). The CDR3 is made up of 18 amino acids. Study results and caveats: Analyses of presence/absence relied on an assumption of roughly uniform sequencing depth across donors. Most CMV-associated TCR beta chains appeared HLA-restricted in a later analysis. It was in a later analysis that TCR association rates were seen to vary by HLA locus, highest for DRB1 and lowest for HLA-C.

Sequences were obtained from PBMCs. The J gene is TRBJ2-5, the V gene TRBV27, with 8 positions matching TRBD2. The sequence derives from a male donor in good health and CMV-seronegative. The CDR3 region has the DNA TGTGCCAGCAGTTCACTCTCTGGACACGGGAGGGTCGAAGAGACCCAGTACTTC. This gives the protein CASSSLSGHGRVEETQYF.